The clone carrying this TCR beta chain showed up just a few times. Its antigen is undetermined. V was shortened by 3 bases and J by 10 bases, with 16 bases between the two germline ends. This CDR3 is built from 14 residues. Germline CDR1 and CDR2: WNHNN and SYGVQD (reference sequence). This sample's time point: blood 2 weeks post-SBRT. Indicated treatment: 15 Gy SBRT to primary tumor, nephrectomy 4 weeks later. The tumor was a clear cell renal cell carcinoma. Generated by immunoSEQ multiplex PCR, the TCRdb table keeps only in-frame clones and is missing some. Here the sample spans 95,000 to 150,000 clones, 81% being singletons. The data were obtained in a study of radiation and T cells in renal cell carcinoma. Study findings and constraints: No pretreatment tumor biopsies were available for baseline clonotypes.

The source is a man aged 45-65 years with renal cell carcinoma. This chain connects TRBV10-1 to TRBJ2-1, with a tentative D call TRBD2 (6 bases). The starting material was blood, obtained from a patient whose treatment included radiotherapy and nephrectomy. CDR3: CASSERTSSGEQFF. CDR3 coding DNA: TGCGCCAGCAGTGAACGGACCTCCAGCGGGGAGCAGTTCTTC.